This T cell receptor (beta chain) was obtained from a study of CD8+CD57+ T cells in acquired aplastic anemia (dated by TCRdb to between 2018 and 2020). Background on the whole study: On average, sorted CD4+ and CD8+ cells yielded around 3.1 ug of extracted DNA, with a range of roughly 0.18 to 27.4 ug. CD8+CD57+ expansion was defined as frequency above the mean frequency observed in healthy subjects. The study at large found these results: Although roughly 30 CD8+ CDR3 sequences were shared by patients and controls, these sequences appeared highly expressed in patients and within the immunodominant clones of patients. Between patients and healthy controls, no significant difference in CD8+ Simpson's diversity was found (P=0.060).

Relative to germline, V is 2 bases shorter and J is 6 bases shorter, with 15 bases between their ends. CDR1 DFQATT and CDR2 SNEGSKA are derived from the germline V gene (reference sequence). Spanning cysteine to phenylalanine, the CDR3 consists of 14 amino acids. Only CDR3 DNA is held: 42 bases, read in frame from base 1. Flow cytometry had shown CD8+CD57+ cell expansion in the patients selected for sequencing. All patients had severe acquired aplastic anemia diagnosed by International Study of Aplastic Anemia and Agranulocytosis and Camitta criteria. No therapy had been received by the patients at the time of blood sampling. In the study, sorted CD4+ and CD8+ blood T cells from patients with severe aplastic anemia and from healthy subjects underwent deep sequencing of TCR repertoires. In the USA, patient enrollment took place under clinicaltrials.gov protocols 00001620, 01623167, 00001397, 00071045, 00081523 and 00961064. Ficoll-Paque density gradient centrifugation was used to isolate peripheral blood mononuclear cells. Before DNA was extracted, CD4+ and CD8+ T cells were sorted using either FACS or magnetic beads.

Worth noting for this clonotype: Its cognate antigen has yet to be identified. Base quality data are lacking; no much larger clone is found one base away.

Genomic DNA was used as template for profiling of TCR beta VDJ combinations and CDR3 sequences. An Illumina HiSeq 2000 was the platform used for TCR repertoire sequencing. As for the original processing: TRBV/TRBJ rearrangement plots, CDR3 size and DJ length profiles, and Simpson's diversity index were used to assess repertoires. The most abundant DNA sequence in the deep sequencing data was taken as the immunodominant clone. CDR3 amino acid sequences were checked for sharing across subjects and were also compared against the VDJdb database and published repertoires. TCRdb cleaned the public reads at Q25 with fastp, built clones with MiXCR and kept in-frame beta chains. Every distinct CDR3 protein forms one entry, paired with its most common genes and DNA. Here the V and J calls rest on TCRdb's processing, not on the authors' analysis. A total of 150,000 to 200,000 distinct CDR3 sequences appear in this sample, roughly 65% of them only once. In total, the top ten clones hold about 42% of the sample.

The rearranged segments are TRBV20-1 and TRBJ2-3; D gene: possibly TRBD1, on 6 matching bases. The sequence came from a human donor with aplastic anemia. The sequenced sample consisted of sorted CD4+, CD8+, or CD8+CD57+ T cells (not recorded which) from PBMCs. The CDR3 corresponds to CSARRTGIVDTQYF. In nucleotides, the sequence is TGCAGTGCTAGACGCACAGGGATTGTTGATACGCAGTATTTT.